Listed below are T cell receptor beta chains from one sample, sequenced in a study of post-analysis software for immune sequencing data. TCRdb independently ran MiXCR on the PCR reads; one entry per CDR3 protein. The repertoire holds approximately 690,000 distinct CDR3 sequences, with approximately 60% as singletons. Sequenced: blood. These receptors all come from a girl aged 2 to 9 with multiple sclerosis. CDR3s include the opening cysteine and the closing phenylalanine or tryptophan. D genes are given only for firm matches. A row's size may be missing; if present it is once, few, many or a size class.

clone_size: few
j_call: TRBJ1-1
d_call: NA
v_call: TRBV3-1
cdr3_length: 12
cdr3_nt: TGTGCCAGCAGCGGCAGTTACACTGAAGCTTTCTTT
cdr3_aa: CASSGSYTEAFF

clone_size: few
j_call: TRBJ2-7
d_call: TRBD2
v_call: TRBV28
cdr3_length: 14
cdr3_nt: TGTGCCAGCAGTTTTAGCGGGAGGAGGAACGAGCAGTACTTC
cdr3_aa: CASSFSGRRNEQYF

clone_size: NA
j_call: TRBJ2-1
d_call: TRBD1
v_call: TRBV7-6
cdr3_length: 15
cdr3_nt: TGTGCCAGCAGCCAAACAGGGGTCTTCTACAATGAGCAGTTCTTC
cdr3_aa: CASSQTGVFYNEQFF

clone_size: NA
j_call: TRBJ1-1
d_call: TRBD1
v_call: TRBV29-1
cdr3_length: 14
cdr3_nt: TGCAGCTTCTTCATGGGGACAGGGAACACTGAAGCTTTCTTT
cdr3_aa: CSFFMGTGNTEAFF

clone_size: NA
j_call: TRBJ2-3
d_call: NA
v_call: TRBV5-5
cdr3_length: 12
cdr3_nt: TGTGCCAGCAGCTCCCGGGACTCGACGCAGTATTTT
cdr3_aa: CASSSRDSTQYF

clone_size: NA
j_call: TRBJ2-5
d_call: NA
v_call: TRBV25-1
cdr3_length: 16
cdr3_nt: TGTGCCAGCAGTGATCCCCCCGGACTGGGAACGGAGACCCAGTACTTC
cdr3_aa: CASSDPPGLGTETQYF

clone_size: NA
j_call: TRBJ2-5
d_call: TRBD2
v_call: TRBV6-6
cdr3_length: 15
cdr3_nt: TGTGCCAGCAGTTACTCTCGGCGGGAGGTCGGGGAGCAGTACTTC
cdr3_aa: CASSYSRREVGEQYF

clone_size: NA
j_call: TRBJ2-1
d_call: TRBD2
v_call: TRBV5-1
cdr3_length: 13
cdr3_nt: TGCGCCAGCAGTCAGCTAGCGGTCAATGAGCAGTTCTTC
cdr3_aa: CASSQLAVNEQFF

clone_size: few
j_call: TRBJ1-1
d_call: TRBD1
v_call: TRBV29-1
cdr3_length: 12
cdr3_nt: TGCAGCGGCCGGACAGGGGCCTTCGAAGCTTTCTTT
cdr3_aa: CSGRTGAFEAFF

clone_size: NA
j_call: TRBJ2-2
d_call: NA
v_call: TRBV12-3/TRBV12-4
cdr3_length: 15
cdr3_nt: TGTGCCAGCAGCTTGGGCGATGCGGACACCGGGGAGCTGTTTTTT
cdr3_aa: CASSLGDADTGELFF

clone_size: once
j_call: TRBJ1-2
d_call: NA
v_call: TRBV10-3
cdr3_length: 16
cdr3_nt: TGTGCCATCAGTGAGTCGAAGGGCAGGTCTAACTATGACTACACCTTC
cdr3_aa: CAISESKGRSNYDYTF

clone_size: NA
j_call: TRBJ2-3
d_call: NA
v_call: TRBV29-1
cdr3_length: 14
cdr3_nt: TGCAGCGTCCCCCGGCAGGGGAGAGGAGATACGCAGTATTTT
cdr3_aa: CSVPRQGRGDTQYF

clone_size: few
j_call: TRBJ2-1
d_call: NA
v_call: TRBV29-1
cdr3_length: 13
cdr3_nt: TGCAGCGGTATCCAAAGCTCCTACAATGAGCAGTTCTTC
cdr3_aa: CSGIQSSYNEQFF

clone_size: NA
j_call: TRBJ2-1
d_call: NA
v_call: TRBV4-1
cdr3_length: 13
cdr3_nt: TGCGCCAGCAGCCAGGCTTCGACACATGAGCAGTTCTTC
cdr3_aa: CASSQASTHEQFF

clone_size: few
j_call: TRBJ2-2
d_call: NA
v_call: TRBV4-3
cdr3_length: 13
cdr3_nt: TGCGCCAGCAGCCAAGATTTGGACGGGGAGCTGTTTTTT
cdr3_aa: CASSQDLDGELFF

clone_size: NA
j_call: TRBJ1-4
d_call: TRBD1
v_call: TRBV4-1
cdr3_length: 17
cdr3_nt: TGCGCCAGCAGCCAAGGACAGGGGCTCGCGGTTAATGAAAAACTGTTTTTT
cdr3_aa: CASSQGQGLAVNEKLFF

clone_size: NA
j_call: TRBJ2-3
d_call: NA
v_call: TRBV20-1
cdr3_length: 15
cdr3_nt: TGCAGTGCTAGAGGTACAGCCCTTAGCACAGATACGCAGTATTTT
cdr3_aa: CSARGTALSTDTQYF

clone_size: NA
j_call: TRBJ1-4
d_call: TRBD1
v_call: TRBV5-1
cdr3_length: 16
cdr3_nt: TGCGCCAGCCGTCCCGGGACAGGGGGCCGAAATGAAAAACTGTTTTTT
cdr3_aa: CASRPGTGGRNEKLFF

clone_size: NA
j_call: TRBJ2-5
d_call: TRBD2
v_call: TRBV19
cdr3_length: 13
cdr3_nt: TGTGCCAGTAGGACGGGGGGCCAAGAGACCCAGTACTTC
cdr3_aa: CASRTGGQETQYF

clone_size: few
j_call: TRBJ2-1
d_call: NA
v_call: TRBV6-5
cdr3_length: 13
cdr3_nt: TGTGCCAGCAGTCTAACTACCCTCAATGAGCAGTTCTTC
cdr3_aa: CASSLTTLNEQFF

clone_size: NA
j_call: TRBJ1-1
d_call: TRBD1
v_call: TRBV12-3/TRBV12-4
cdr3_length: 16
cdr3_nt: TGTGCCAGCAGGCCTAACTACAGGGGAGGGGACACTGAAGCTTTCTTT
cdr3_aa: CASRPNYRGGDTEAFF

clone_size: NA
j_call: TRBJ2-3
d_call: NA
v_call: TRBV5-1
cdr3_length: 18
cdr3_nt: TGCGCCAGCAGCTCCAGGTCGGGGACTGTCAAAAGCACAGATACGCAGTATTTT
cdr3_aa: CASSSRSGTVKSTDTQYF

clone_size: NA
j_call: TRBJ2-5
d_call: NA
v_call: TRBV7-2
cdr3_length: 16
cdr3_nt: TGTGCCAGCAGCCAGAGGAGGGGAGTGGGCCAAGAGACCCAGTACTTC
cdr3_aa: CASSQRRGVGQETQYF

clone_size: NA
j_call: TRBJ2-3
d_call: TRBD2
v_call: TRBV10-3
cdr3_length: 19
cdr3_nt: TGTGCCATCAGCCCCGTAAGCCCTCAGCGGGGGACTGACACAGATACGCAGTATTTT
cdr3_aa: CAISPVSPQRGTDTDTQYF

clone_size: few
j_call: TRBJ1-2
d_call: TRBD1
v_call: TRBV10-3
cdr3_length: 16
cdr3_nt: TGTGCCATCAGTGATTGGACAGGACATCCCAACTATGGCTACACCTTC
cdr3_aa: CAISDWTGHPNYGYTF

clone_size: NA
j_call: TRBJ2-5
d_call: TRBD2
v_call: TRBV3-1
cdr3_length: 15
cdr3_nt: TGTGCCAGCAGCCAAGGGACTAGCGGGGACAATGAGCAGTACTTC
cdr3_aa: CASSQGTSGDNEQYF

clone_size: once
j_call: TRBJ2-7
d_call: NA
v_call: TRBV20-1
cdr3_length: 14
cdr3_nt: TGCAGTGCTAGCCTCTACGGGGGTCCCTACGAGCAGTACTTC
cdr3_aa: CSASLYGGPYEQYF

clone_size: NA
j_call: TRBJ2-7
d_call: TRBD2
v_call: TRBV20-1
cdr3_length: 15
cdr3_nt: TGCAGTGCTAGAGATAGGGCGGGAGGGCCCTACGAGCAGTACTTC
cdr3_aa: CSARDRAGGPYEQYF